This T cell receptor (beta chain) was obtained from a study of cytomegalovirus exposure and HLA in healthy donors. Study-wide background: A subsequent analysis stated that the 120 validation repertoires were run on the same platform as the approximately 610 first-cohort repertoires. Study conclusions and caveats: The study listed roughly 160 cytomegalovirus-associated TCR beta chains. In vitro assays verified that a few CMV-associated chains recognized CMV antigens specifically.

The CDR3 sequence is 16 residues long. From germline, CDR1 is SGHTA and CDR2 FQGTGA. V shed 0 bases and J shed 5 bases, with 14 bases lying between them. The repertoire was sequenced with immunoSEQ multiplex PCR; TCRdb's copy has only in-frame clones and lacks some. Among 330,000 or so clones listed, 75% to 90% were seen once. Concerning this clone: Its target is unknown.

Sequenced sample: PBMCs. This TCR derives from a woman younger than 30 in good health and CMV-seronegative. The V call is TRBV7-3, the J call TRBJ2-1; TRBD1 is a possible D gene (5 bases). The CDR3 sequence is CASSLTGAQLDNEQFF. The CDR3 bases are TGTGCCAGCAGCTTAACTGGGGCCCAGCTTGACAATGAGCAGTTCTTC.